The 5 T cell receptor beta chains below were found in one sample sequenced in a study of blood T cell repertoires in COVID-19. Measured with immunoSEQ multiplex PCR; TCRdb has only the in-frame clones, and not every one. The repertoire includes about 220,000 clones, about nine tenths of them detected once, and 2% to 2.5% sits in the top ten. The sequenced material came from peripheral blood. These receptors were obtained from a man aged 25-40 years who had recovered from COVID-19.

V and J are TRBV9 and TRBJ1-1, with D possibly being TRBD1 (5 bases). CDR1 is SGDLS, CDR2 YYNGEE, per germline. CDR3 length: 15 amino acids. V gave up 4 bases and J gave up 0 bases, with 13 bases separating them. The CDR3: CASSPQGGLNTEAFF. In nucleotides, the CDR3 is TGTGCCAGCAGCCCCCAGGGCGGACTGAACACTGAAGCTTTCTTT.

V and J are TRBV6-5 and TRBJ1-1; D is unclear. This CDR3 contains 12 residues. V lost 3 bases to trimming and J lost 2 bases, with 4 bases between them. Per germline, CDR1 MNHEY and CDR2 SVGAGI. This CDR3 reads CASSYQNTEAFF. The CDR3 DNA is TGTGCCAGCAGTTATCAAAACACTGAAGCTTTCTTT.

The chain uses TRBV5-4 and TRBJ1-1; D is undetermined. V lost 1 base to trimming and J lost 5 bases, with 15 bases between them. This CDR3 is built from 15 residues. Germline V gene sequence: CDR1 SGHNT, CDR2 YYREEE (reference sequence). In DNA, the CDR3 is TGTGCCAGCAGCTTGATTGTCGGGCCGGGGACTGAAGCTTTCTTT. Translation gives CASSLIVGPGTEAFF.

The CDR3 loop reads CASSPHSRGLILNYEQYF. Here the CDR3 DNA reads TGTGCCAGCAGCCCACACAGCAGGGGACTAATCTTAAACTACGAGCAGTACTTC. This chain connects TRBV7-9 to TRBJ2-7; D is possibly TRBD2 (7 bases). Trimming removed 5 bases at V and 3 bases at J, with 26 bases between. The germline gives CDR1 SEHNR, CDR2 FQNEAQ (reference sequence). This CDR3 is 18 amino acids long.

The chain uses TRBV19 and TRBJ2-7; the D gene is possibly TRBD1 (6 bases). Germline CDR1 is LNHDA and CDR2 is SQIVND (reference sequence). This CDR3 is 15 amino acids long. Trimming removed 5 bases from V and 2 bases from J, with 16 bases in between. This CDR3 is CASSPHQGIPYEQYF. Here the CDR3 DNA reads TGTGCCAGTAGTCCTCATCAGGGGATCCCCTACGAGCAGTACTTC.